These 13 T cell receptor beta chains originate from one sample sequenced in a study of cytomegalovirus exposure and HLA in healthy donors. The PCR made use of 60 Vbeta and 13 Jbeta primers. Sequencing was performed with immunoSEQ multiplex PCR; in TCRdb, only in-frame clones are kept and a portion is missing. The table records some 270,000 clones, approximately 91% of them present only once. Sequencing was done on a sample of PBMCs. The receptor set was obtained from a girl aged 2 to 9 in good health and CMV-seronegative.

This sequence joins TRBV4-2 and TRBJ2-1, with TRBD2 matching 9 bases. V shed 1 base and J 4 bases; nucleotides not matched to a gene: 8. The length of the CDR3 is 17 residues. Germline assignment: CDR1 LGHNA and CDR2 YNFKEQ. The chain's CDR3 is CASSQVGAGGPYNEQFF. CDR3 DNA: TGTGCCAGCAGCCAAGTTGGGGCGGGAGGGCCTTACAATGAGCAGTTCTTC.

The chain's CDR3 is CASSLDPTSSYEQYF. DNA for the CDR3: TGCGCCAGCAGCTTGGACCCTACTAGCAGCTACGAGCAGTACTTC. The V gene is TRBV5-1, the J gene TRBJ2-7, with TRBD2 as a possible D gene (6 bases). In germline, CDR1 is SGHRS, CDR2 YFSETQ. V lost 0 bases and J lost 3, with 13 bases in between. The CDR3 runs to 15 residues.

The chain combines TRBV14 with TRBJ2-7; TRBD2 might be the D (6 bases). The CDR3 spans 11 residues. Trimming took 5 bases from V and 7 from J, leaving 9 bases between them. Germline CDR1 and CDR2: SGHDN and FVKESK. The CDR3 spells CASSSRGEQYF. The CDR3, as DNA: TGTGCCAGCAGCTCACGGGGGGAGCAGTACTTC.

V usage is TRBV19 and J usage is TRBJ2-5, with a tentative D call TRBD1 (7 bases). Germline V gene lookup returns CDR1 LNHDA and CDR2 SQIVND (reference sequence). The ends were cut back, 7 bases at V and 6 bases at J, with 24 bases in the middle. The CDR3 totals 16 residues. In DNA form, the CDR3 reads TGTGCCAGTACTCCAGGGGGAAAAAACGCGGGGAAGACCCAGTACTTC. Encoded protein: CASTPGGKNAGKTQYF.

V is TRBV13 and J is TRBJ1-2; unclear D gene. Between the trimmed V and J ends, which lost 4 bases and 0 bases, there was a span of 12 bases. The CDR3 loop spans 15 amino acids. Germline V gene data show CDR1 as PRHDT and CDR2 as FYEKMQ (reference sequence). The CDR3 loop reads CASSSRRTTNYGYTF. The CDR3 nucleotides read TGTGCCAGCAGCTCGAGACGGACTACTAACTATGGCTACACCTTC.

CDR3 region: CASGRQGFDSPLHF. In DNA, the CDR3 is TGTGCCAGCGGCCGACAGGGGTTTGATTCACCCCTCCACTTT. The rearrangement links TRBV25-1 to TRBJ1-6; TRBD1 matches at 8 bases. Per the germline V gene, CDR1 is MGHDK and CDR2 is SYGVNS. The CDR3 extends over 14 amino acids. V was clipped by 8 bases and J by 8 bases; unmatched bases: 8.

This chain uses TRBV5-6 with TRBJ2-7; 7 nucleotides agree with TRBD2. J was trimmed by 0 bases and V by 4 bases; bases with no gene match: 10. This CDR3 region has 16 residues. Germline lookup yields CDR1 SGHDT and CDR2 YYEEEE. This CDR3 reads CASSPGGGYISYEQYF. The CDR3 DNA is TGTGCCAGCAGCCCGGGAGGAGGTTATATCTCCTACGAGCAGTACTTC.

This clone was detected a few times. The chain employs TRBV10-2 and TRBJ1-1; a weak D match, TRBD1 (5 bases). Germline V gives CDR1 WSHSY, CDR2 SAAADI. The V gene lost 8 bases and the J gene lost 4 bases, with 11 bases spanning the gap. The CDR3 runs to 12 residues. CDR3 amino acids: CASLQGGTEAFF. CDR3 nucleotides: TGCGCCAGCCTCCAGGGAGGCACTGAAGCTTTCTTT.

The rearrangement uses TRBV30 and TRBJ2-1, with D possibly matching TRBD2 (6 bases). Germline V gene sequence: CDR1 GTSNPN, CDR2 SVGIG (reference sequence). Trimming removed 2 bases at V and 2 bases at J, with 13 bases between. The CDR3 loop spans 15 amino acids. The DNA of the CDR3 is TGTGCCTGGAGTCCCCATAGCGGAACCTACAATGAGCAGTTCTTC. It translates to CAWSPHSGTYNEQFF.

The rearrangement links TRBV28 to TRBJ1-6; TRBD1 might be the D (6 bases). The CDR3 runs to 13 residues. V lost 11 bases and J 8 bases, leaving 16 bases between the germline ends. Per germline, CDR1 MDHEN and CDR2 SYDVKM. As DNA, the CDR3 is TGTGCCTGCGAAGCGGGGGCGGATTCACCCCTCCACTTT. Its protein product is CACEAGADSPLHF. The full variable domain, in which reference TRBV28 and TRBJ1-6 provide the parts outside the CDR3, is DVKVTQSSRYLVKRTGEKVFLECVQDMDHENMFWYRQDPGLGLRLIYFSYDVKMKEKGDIPEGYSVSREKKERFSLILESASTNQTSMYLCACEAGADSPLHFGNGTRLTVT.

This clone came up once. The gene calls are TRBV29-1 and TRBJ1-2; tentatively, D is TRBD1 (5 bases). Trimming shortened V by 4 bases and J by 2 bases, and 17 bases separated the two germline ends. Per the germline V gene, CDR1 is SQVTM and CDR2 is ANQGSEA. The CDR3 totals 15 residues. The CDR3 region is CSVVFLGRGNYGYTF. The CDR3 coding sequence is TGCAGCGTTGTATTTCTGGGGCGAGGAAACTATGGCTACACCTTC. The complete variable domain, with remaining parts taken from reference TRBV29-1 and TRBJ1-2, reads SAVISQKPSRDICQRGTSLTIQCQVDSQVTMMFWYRQQPGQSLTLIATANQGSEATYESGFVIDKFPISRPNLTFSTLTVSNMSPEDSSIYLCSVVFLGRGNYGYTFGSGTRLTVV.

The chain is built from TRBV5-1 and TRBJ2-7; D gene uncertain. The V gene's germline CDR1 is SGHRS and CDR2 YFSETQ. The germline V and J ends were trimmed by 4 bases and 5 bases, with 13 bases remaining between them. This CDR3 is 13 amino acids long. CDR3 sequence reads: CASSVTNTHEQYF. The CDR3, as DNA: TGCGCCAGCAGCGTCACGAACACCCACGAGCAGTACTTC.

This clone was seen just once. The chain is built from TRBV5-5 and TRBJ2-5; tentatively, D is TRBD2 (5 bases). Germline CDR1 and CDR2: SGHKS and YYEKEE (reference sequence). V dropped 6 bases and J dropped 1 base, with 19 bases sitting between them. The CDR3 totals 16 residues. The CDR3 region is CASTAPGQRIQETQYF. The DNA for the CDR3 is TGTGCCAGCACCGCACCCGGCCAGCGGATCCAAGAGACCCAGTACTTC.